The rows below give T cell receptor beta chains drawn from one sample of a study of shared clonotypes between healthy human individuals. Only in-frame clones appear in the TCRdb table, and some are missing; sequencing was by immunoSEQ multiplex PCR. The sample contains roughly 890,000 clones, about 91% of which appear only once. Sequencing was performed on naive CD8+ T cells sorted from blood. Source of these receptors: a man younger than 45 in good health. CDR3s include the opening cysteine and the closing phenylalanine or tryptophan. D genes are given only for firm matches.

17 TRBJ2-3 TRBD2 TRBV11-2 CASSLDSKAGGPDTQYF
14 TRBJ2-7 TRBD1 TRBV6-6 CASSAVGTAYEQYF
14 TRBJ2-5 - TRBV5-1 CASSSDIRQETQYF
13 TRBJ2-7 - TRBV28 CASTQRLSYEQYF
12 TRBJ2-7 - TRBV7-9 CASSLGQYEQYF
16 TRBJ2-2 - TRBV7-6 CASRHWGGTNTGELFF
14 TRBJ2-3 - TRBV27 CASSFGANTDTQYF
15 TRBJ2-3 - TRBV4-3 CASSPYAGTLDTQYF
13 TRBJ1-2 - TRBV5-1 CASSLDSDYGYTF
14 TRBJ2-7 TRBD1 TRBV5-8 CASSSYRGSGEQYF
11 TRBJ2-1 - TRBV20-1 CSARGPRGQFF
13 TRBJ2-2 - TRBV9 CASSVYGVGELFF
15 TRBJ1-5 - TRBV5-6 CASSLALTGDQPQHF
11 TRBJ2-1 - TRBV4-3 CASSQARKQFF
13 TRBJ2-5 TRBD1 TRBV29-1 CSVWTGGWETQYF
15 TRBJ2-1 - TRBV2 CASKYTAITYNEQFF
13 TRBJ1-1 TRBD1 TRBV10-1 CASSVDRGAEAFF
13 TRBJ2-1 - TRBV9 CASSISSVHEQFF
15 TRBJ2-3 TRBD2 TRBV9 CASSDLAGGKDTQYF
16 TRBJ2-2 - TRBV7-7 CASSLVPGKNTGELFF
13 TRBJ2-3 - TRBV7-9 CASSAYQGDTQYF
16 TRBJ2-5 TRBD2 TRBV4-2 CASSPSSGRTQETQYF
16 TRBJ2-7 - TRBV10-3 CAISDSYGGRSYEQYF